Each of the 28 T cell receptor beta chains below was sequenced from the same sample in a study of graft-versus-host responses after intestinal transplantation. TCRdb keeps only in-frame clones here, not all; method: immunoSEQ multiplex PCR. The sample records some 41,000 clones, roughly 90% being singletons. The material sequenced was PBMCs, taken about nine months after transplant. Receptors were obtained from a human patient who received an intestinal transplant, so some T cells may come from the graft donor.

The chain has TRBV11-2 and TRBJ2-7, with D uncertain. This CDR3 is 12 amino acids long. The germline V gene encodes CDR1 SGHAT and CDR2 FQNNGV. Trimming took 3 bases from V and 3 from J, leaving 6 bases between them. CDR3 sequence reads: CASSLGYYEQYF. The DNA for the CDR3 is TGTGCCAGCAGCTTGGGTTACTACGAGCAGTACTTC.

The genes are TRBV7-6 and TRBJ1-6; no clear D. The CDR3 is 15 residues long. CDR1 and CDR2 from the germline V gene are SGHVS and FNYEAQ. The V gene lost 1 base and the J gene lost 3 bases, with 7 bases spanning the gap. CDR3 protein: CASSLDGYYNSPLHF. CDR3 bases: TGTGCCAGCAGCTTAGATGGTTACTATAATTCACCCCTCCACTTT.

The V gene is TRBV7-3, the J gene TRBJ1-2; D is perhaps TRBD1 (5 bases). V was cut by 5 bases and J by 2 bases, with 15 bases left in between. The CDR3 covers 15 residues. Germline lookup yields CDR1 SGHTA and CDR2 FQGTGA. For the CDR3, the DNA is TGTGCCAGCAGCCCCCACGGCGGGGGGAACTATGGCTACACCTTC. Translation: CASSPHGGGNYGYTF.

J is TRBJ2-7 and V is TRBV19; D gene unclear. V was trimmed by 3 bases and J by 2 bases, leaving 11 bases between them. CDR3 length: 14 amino acids. Germline V gene sequence: CDR1 LNHDA, CDR2 SQIVND (reference sequence). The chain's CDR3 is CASSMLAGTYEQYF. Here the CDR3 DNA reads TGTGCCAGTAGTATGCTGGCAGGAACCTACGAGCAGTACTTC.

Comments on this clone: Other DNA sequences in this sample translate to the same CDR3. The chain recombines TRBV19 with TRBJ1-6; D is perhaps TRBD1 (5 bases). CDR3 size: 17 residues. V gave up 5 bases and J gave up 1 base, with 15 bases separating them. Germline CDR1 LNHDA, CDR2 SQIVND (reference sequence). CDR3 loop: CASSSRGRASYNSPLHF. The CDR3 DNA sequence: TGTGCCAGTAGTTCCCGGGGGAGGGCGTCCTATAATTCACCCCTCCACTTT.

CDR3 protein: CASGSLGTGSYEQYF. The CDR3 nucleotides read TGTGCTAGTGGTTCCCTAGGGACGGGTTCCTACGAGCAGTACTTC. V is TRBV12-5 and J is TRBJ2-7; either TRBD1 or TRBD2 may fit D (5 bases each). Germline CDR1 reads LGHNT; CDR2 reads FRNRAP. Trimming pared 4 bases from V and 1 base from J, leaving 14 bases between. The CDR3 has 15 residues.

The J gene is TRBJ1-2, the V gene TRBV4-1; D unclear. Germline-derived CDR1 and CDR2 are MGHRA and YSYEKL. The CDR3 covers 14 residues. Trimming left V 0 bases short and J 1 base short, with 6 bases between. In DNA form, the CDR3 reads TGCGCCAGCAGCCAAGAGCCCTTTAACTATGGCTACACCTTC. Translating gives CASSQEPFNYGYTF.

This clone appeared a single time. The chain links TRBV5-6 to TRBJ2-7; tentatively, D is TRBD1 (6 bases). The length of the CDR3 is 14 residues. Trimming removed 0 bases at V and 0 bases at J, with 7 bases between. Germline V gives CDR1 SGHDT, CDR2 YYEEEE. CDR3 in DNA: TGTGCCAGCAGCTTGGTGGGGGCCTCCTACGAGCAGTACTTC. Protein sequence: CASSLVGASYEQYF.

This clone occurred once. The V and J genes are TRBV7-9 and TRBJ2-5; D not certain. V lost 4 bases and J 5 bases, leaving 8 bases between the germline ends. This CDR3 region has 12 residues. CDR1 and CDR2 from the germline V gene are SEHNR and FQNEAQ (reference sequence). DNA of the CDR3: TGTGCCAGCAGCTCTGTTTGGGAGACCCAGTACTTC. The encoded protein is CASSSVWETQYF.

The table lists this clone with a count of one. The J gene is TRBJ1-2, the V gene TRBV2; no reliable D call. The ends were cut back, 1 base at V and 8 bases at J, with 8 bases in the middle. CDR3 size: 12 residues. Germline V gives CDR1 SNHLY, CDR2 FYNNEI. CDR3 protein: CASSEDPRGYTF. The DNA of the CDR3 is TGTGCCAGCAGTGAAGACCCGAGGGGCTACACCTTC.

This clone was observed once. The junction differs from germline at one of its ends, possibly a read error. The CDR3 spells CVSRLGGRIANYGYTF. The CDR3 DNA reads TGTGTCAGTAGGTTGGGGGGCAGGATTGCTAACTATGGCTACACCTTC. The chain is built from TRBV19 and TRBJ1-2; TRBD1 might be the D (6 bases). CDR3 size: 16 residues. Germline V CDR1 and CDR2: LNHDA, SQIVND (reference sequence).

This sequence joins TRBV11-2 and TRBJ1-1; the D is unclear. Per germline, CDR1 SGHAT and CDR2 FQNNGV. Trimming took 5 bases from V and 3 from J, leaving 10 bases between them. CDR3 length equals 13 residues. CDR3 bases: TGTGCCAGCAGCCCACGGACCGACACTGAAGCTTTCTTT. The encoded protein is CASSPRTDTEAFF.

The chain combines TRBV15 with TRBJ2-3; TRBD2 agrees at 12 bases. CDR1 and CDR2 (germline): LNHNV, YYDKDF (reference sequence). V trimming: 2 bases; J trimming: 0 bases; junction bases outside the gene matches: 6. The CDR3 runs to 18 residues. In DNA, the CDR3 is TGTGCCACCAGCAGACCTAGCGGGGGGGGTCCTAGCACAGATACGCAGTATTTT. It yields the protein CATSRPSGGGPSTDTQYF.

In DNA, the CDR3 is TGCGCCAGCAGCCATAGCAATCAGCCCCAGCATTTT. Amino acid sequence: CASSHSNQPQHF. The rearrangement links TRBV4-1 to TRBJ1-5, with D unresolved. This CDR3 is built from 12 residues. CDR1 and CDR2 from the germline V gene are MGHRA and YSYEKL. V gave up 3 bases and J gave up 0 bases, with 0 bases separating them.

This clone has more than one count but fewer than ten. The chain recombines TRBV7-3 with TRBJ1-1; 9 bases fit TRBD1. This CDR3 has 15 residues. CDR1 is SGHTA and CDR2 is FQGTGA in the germline V gene. J gave up 4 bases and V 2 bases, and 5 bases lay outside the gene matches. Here the CDR3 DNA reads TGTGCCAGCAGCTTAGGGGGGACAGGGCTCACTGAAGCTTTCTTT. This encodes CASSLGGTGLTEAFF.

The chain employs TRBV5-6 and TRBJ2-1; no clear D gene. V gave up 4 bases and J gave up 10 bases, with 27 bases separating them. The V gene's germline CDR1 is SGHDT and CDR2 YYEEEE. The CDR3 consists of 17 residues. The CDR3 protein is CASSLGEGRVTMSEQFF. Written as DNA, the CDR3 is TGTGCCAGCAGCCTTGGGGAAGGCCGCGTAACAATGAGCGAGCAGTTCTTC.

V gene TRBV29-1 combines with J gene TRBJ2-1, with D hard to call. CDR1 is SQVTM and CDR2 is ANQGSEA in the germline V gene. The V end was cut by 5 bases, the J end by 7 bases, with 9 bases between. The CDR3 contains 11 residues. The CDR3 loop reads CSVHPGNEQFF. CDR3 in DNA: TGCAGCGTTCACCCCGGGAATGAGCAGTTCTTC.

The CDR3 nucleotides read TGTGCCAGCAGGGGACAGGGAGCTAACTATGGCTACACCTTC. Translating gives CASRGQGANYGYTF. The chain links TRBV2 to TRBJ1-2; 9 positions match TRBD1. V shed 6 bases, J shed 0 bases, and the junction held 2 bases outside the gene matches. The germline V gene encodes CDR1 SNHLY and CDR2 FYNNEI. This CDR3 is 14 amino acids long.

The CDR3 DNA sequence: TGTGCCAGCAGAAGGGACATAGGGACTGAAGCTTTCTTT. This codes for CASRRDIGTEAFF. The rearrangement uses TRBV6-5 and TRBJ1-1, with TRBD1 as a possible D gene (6 bases). The CDR3 has 13 amino acids. Trimming took 6 bases from V and 5 from J, leaving 13 bases between them. The germline CDR1 and CDR2 sequences are MNHEY and SVGAGI.

The chain employs TRBV5-5 and TRBJ2-1, with a possible D match to TRBD2 (5 bases). CDR1 is SGHKS and CDR2 is YYEKEE in the germline V gene (reference sequence). V shed 3 bases and J shed 2 bases, with 15 bases lying between them. CDR3 length: 16 residues. The CDR3 DNA reads as TGTGCCAGCAGCTCCAAGGGAGACTACCCCTACAATGAGCAGTTCTTC. It encodes CASSSKGDYPYNEQFF.

This chain joins TRBV12-5 and TRBJ1-3; D gene uncertain. V dropped 0 bases and J dropped 2 bases, with 8 bases sitting between them. CDR1 and CDR2 (germline): LGHNT, FRNRAP. The CDR3 length is 15 residues. This chain's CDR3 is CASGLVPGAGNTIYF. CDR3 nucleotide sequence: TGTGCTAGTGGTTTGGTACCCGGGGCTGGAAACACCATATATTTT.

The V call is TRBV5-4, the J call TRBJ1-3, with D perhaps TRBD1 (5 bases). The CDR3 is 12 residues long. The germline gives CDR1 SGHNT, CDR2 YYREEE (reference sequence). The CDR3 DNA reads as TGTGGTCAGGGTAACTCTGGAAACACCATATATTTT. It specifies CGQGNSGNTIYF.

The rearrangement uses TRBV28 and TRBJ2-5, with 7 bases aligning to TRBD2. The CDR3 sequence is 17 residues long. J lost 1 base, V lost 2 bases, and 10 bases had no gene match. Germline assignment: CDR1 MDHEN and CDR2 SYDVKM. In DNA form, the CDR3 reads TGTGCCAGCAGTTTAGCCCGCCTAGCGGAGAGCCAAGAGACCCAGTACTTC. It translates to CASSLARLAESQETQYF.

The CDR3 region is CASSLSAGEQYF. Here the CDR3 DNA reads TGTGCCAGCAGCTTGTCTGCTGGGGAGCAGTACTTC. This chain connects TRBV7-9 to TRBJ2-7, with no clear D. V dropped 3 bases and J dropped 7 bases, with 10 bases sitting between them. The CDR3 runs to 12 residues. Germline V gene sequence: CDR1 SEHNR, CDR2 FQNEAQ (reference sequence).

The chain carries TRBV6-5 and TRBJ1-2, with 8 bases aligning to TRBD1. Germline CDR1 reads MNHEY; CDR2 reads SVGAGI. V was pared by 4 bases and J by 6 bases, with 13 bases of the junction left unmatched. The CDR3 is 16 residues long. CDR3 DNA sequence: TGTGCCAGCAGTTTCCCCGGAGACAGGGGTCTTCATGGCTACACCTTC. It translates to CASSFPGDRGLHGYTF.

The chain recombines TRBV4-2 with TRBJ2-1; 9 nucleotides agree with TRBD2. The CDR3 sequence is 15 residues long. V was clipped by 1 base and J by 6 bases; unmatched bases: 4. Germline V gene lookup returns CDR1 LGHNA and CDR2 YNFKEQ. CDR3 region: CASSQVPTSGNEQFF. The CDR3 DNA reads as TGTGCCAGCAGCCAAGTCCCGACTAGCGGCAATGAGCAGTTCTTC.

This rearrangement joins TRBV5-1 to TRBJ1-5; TRBD1 matches 10 bases. There are 18 residues in the CDR3. The junction had 10 bases not matched to a gene; V was cut back by 4 bases and J by 0 bases. Germline CDR1 reads SGHRS; CDR2 reads YFSETQ. This CDR3 is CASSPGTGEAYSNQPQHF. Written as DNA, the CDR3 is TGCGCCAGCAGCCCCGGGACAGGGGAGGCTTATAGCAATCAGCCCCAGCATTTT.

The gene calls are TRBV7-2 and TRBJ2-1, with D perhaps being TRBD1 or TRBD2 (5 bases each). The CDR3 has 13 amino acids. The germline V and J ends were trimmed by 4 bases and 2 bases, with 6 bases remaining between them. Germline CDR1 SGHTA, CDR2 FQGNSA. The CDR3 DNA sequence: TGTGCCAGCAGCTGGGACCCCTACAATGAGCAGTTCTTC. It translates to CASSWDPYNEQFF. The entire variable domain, with the rest obtained from reference TRBV7-2 and TRBJ2-1, is as follows: GAGVSQSPSNKVTEKGKDVELRCDPISGHTALYWYRQSLGQGLEFLIYFQGNSAPDKSGLPSDRFSAERTGGSVSTLTIQRTQQEDSAVYLCASSWDPYNEQFFGPGTRLTVL.